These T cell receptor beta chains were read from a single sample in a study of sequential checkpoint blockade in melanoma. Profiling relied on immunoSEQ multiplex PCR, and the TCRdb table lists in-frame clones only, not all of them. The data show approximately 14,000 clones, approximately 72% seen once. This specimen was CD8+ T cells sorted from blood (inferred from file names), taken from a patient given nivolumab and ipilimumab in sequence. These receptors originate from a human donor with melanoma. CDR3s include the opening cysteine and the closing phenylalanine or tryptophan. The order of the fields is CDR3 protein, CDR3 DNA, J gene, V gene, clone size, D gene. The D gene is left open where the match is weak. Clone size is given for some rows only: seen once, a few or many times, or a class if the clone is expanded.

CDR3aa: CASSPRDSYNEQFF
CDR3nt: TGTGCCAGCAGCCCCAGGGACAGCTACAATGAGCAGTTCTTC
j_gene: TRBJ2-1
v_gene: TRBV9
abundance: medium-sized
d_gene: TRBD1

CDR3aa: CASSDGRGADNEQFF
CDR3nt: TGTGCCAGCAGTGACGGCCGGGGGGCCGACAATGAGCAGTTCTTC
j_gene: TRBJ2-1
v_gene: TRBV25-1
abundance: .
d_gene: .

CDR3aa: CASSGTNEQYF
CDR3nt: TGTGCCAGTAGCGGGACTAACGAGCAGTACTTC
j_gene: TRBJ2-7
v_gene: TRBV10-3
abundance: .
d_gene: TRBD2

CDR3aa: CASSYLGAGSYEQYF
CDR3nt: TGTGCCAGCAGTTATCTTGGGGCCGGATCCTACGAGCAGTACTTC
j_gene: TRBJ2-7
v_gene: TRBV6-5
abundance: .
d_gene: .

CDR3aa: CASSPYRGSGSTEAFF
CDR3nt: TGTGCCAGCAGTCCCTACAGGGGAAGTGGAAGCACTGAAGCTTTCTTT
j_gene: TRBJ1-1
v_gene: TRBV6-6
abundance: .
d_gene: TRBD1

CDR3aa: CASSLEPGGDLEQYF
CDR3nt: TGTGCCAGCAGCTTAGAGCCCGGGGGTGATCTCGAGCAGTACTTC
j_gene: TRBJ2-7
v_gene: TRBV11-2
abundance: .
d_gene: .

CDR3aa: CASFEGMTGFTEAFF
CDR3nt: TGTGCCAGCTTCGAGGGGATGACAGGGTTCACTGAAGCTTTCTTT
j_gene: TRBJ1-1
v_gene: TRBV28
abundance: once
d_gene: TRBD1

CDR3aa: CASSLHPGTGMGNYGYTF
CDR3nt: TGTGCCAGCAGCTTACACCCCGGGACAGGGATGGGAAACTATGGCTACACCTTC
j_gene: TRBJ1-2
v_gene: TRBV7-6
abundance: .
d_gene: TRBD1

CDR3aa: CASRPPGVDEQYF
CDR3nt: TGTGCCAGCAGACCGCCGGGTGTCGACGAGCAGTACTTC
j_gene: TRBJ2-7
v_gene: TRBV5-5
abundance: .
d_gene: .

CDR3aa: CASSSGLAGTQYF
CDR3nt: TGTGCCAGCAGCTCCGGACTAGCGGGTACGCAGTATTTT
j_gene: TRBJ2-3
v_gene: TRBV7-2
abundance: once
d_gene: TRBD2

CDR3aa: CASSLIRTGGSTGELFF
CDR3nt: TGTGCCAGCAGTTTAATTAGGACAGGGGGAAGCACCGGGGAGCTGTTTTTT
j_gene: TRBJ2-2
v_gene: TRBV27
abundance: .
d_gene: TRBD1

CDR3aa: CASSQDETTSGGYEQYF
CDR3nt: TGTGCCAGCAGCCAAGATGAAACCACTAGCGGGGGGTACGAGCAGTACTTC
j_gene: TRBJ2-7
v_gene: TRBV7-9
abundance: .
d_gene: TRBD2

CDR3aa: CASIGTGGHEQYF
CDR3nt: TGTGCCAGCATTGGGACAGGGGGCCACGAGCAGTACTTC
j_gene: TRBJ2-7
v_gene: TRBV6-4
abundance: .
d_gene: TRBD1

CDR3aa: CAIRQGVYEQYF
CDR3nt: TGTGCCATCAGACAGGGAGTCTACGAGCAGTACTTC
j_gene: TRBJ2-7
v_gene: TRBV10-3
abundance: few
d_gene: .

CDR3aa: CASSYSLRGRTETQYF
CDR3nt: TGTGCCAGCAGTTACTCCCTCAGGGGGCGGACGGAGACCCAGTACTTC
j_gene: TRBJ2-5
v_gene: TRBV6-5
abundance: .
d_gene: TRBD1

CDR3aa: CASSGLAGETQYF
CDR3nt: TGTGCCAGCAGCGGACTAGCCGGGGAGACCCAGTACTTC
j_gene: TRBJ2-5
v_gene: TRBV9
abundance: .
d_gene: TRBD2